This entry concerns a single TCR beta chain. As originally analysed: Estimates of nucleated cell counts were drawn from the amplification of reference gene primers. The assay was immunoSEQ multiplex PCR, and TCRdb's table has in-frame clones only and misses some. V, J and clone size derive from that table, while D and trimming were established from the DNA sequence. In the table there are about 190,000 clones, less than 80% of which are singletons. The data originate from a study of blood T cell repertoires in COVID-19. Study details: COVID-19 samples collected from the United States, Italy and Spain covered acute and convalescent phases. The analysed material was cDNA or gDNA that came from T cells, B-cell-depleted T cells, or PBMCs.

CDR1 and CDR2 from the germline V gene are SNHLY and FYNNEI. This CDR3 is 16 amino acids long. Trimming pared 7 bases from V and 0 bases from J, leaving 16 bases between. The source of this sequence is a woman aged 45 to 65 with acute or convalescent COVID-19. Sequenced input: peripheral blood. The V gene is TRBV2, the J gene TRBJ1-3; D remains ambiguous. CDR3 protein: CASIGQANLSGNTIYF. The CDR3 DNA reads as TGTGCCAGCATCGGCCAGGCTAACCTCTCTGGAAACACCATATATTTT.